This entry lists 10 T cell receptor beta chains sequenced from one sample in a study of CD8+ T cells in alopecia areata. The treatment here: oral pan-JAK inhibitor, 5-10 mg twice daily. Investigators isolated RNA and reverse transcribed it into cDNA to act as the sequencing template. Using immunoSEQ multiplex PCR, the repertoire was profiled, and TCRdb retains in-frame clones only, with some absent. The table lists approximately 180,000 clones, about 48% of them singletons. The sequences come from CD8+ T cells sorted from blood, collected at week 24, from a patient treated with tofacitinib. The source is a human donor with alopecia areata.

The rearrangement uses TRBV14 and TRBJ2-7, with no clear D. The CDR3 has 14 residues. V lost 2 bases and J lost 0, with 8 bases in between. Germline V lookup: CDR1 SGHDN, CDR2 FVKESK. The CDR3 here is CASSQPQNSYEQYF. The CDR3 DNA reads TGTGCCAGCAGCCAACCACAGAACTCCTACGAGCAGTACTTC. Complete variable domain (other parts from reference TRBV14 and TRBJ2-7): EAGVTQFPSHSVIEKGQTVTLRCDPISGHDNLYWYRRVMGKEIKFLLHFVKESKQDESGMPNNRFLAERTGGTYSTLKVQPAELEDSGVYFCASSQPQNSYEQYFGPGTRLTVT.

V usage is TRBV30 and J usage is TRBJ1-2, with D possibly matching TRBD1 (5 bases). Between the trimmed V and J ends, which lost 0 bases and 5 bases, there was a span of 16 bases. Germline V gene sequence: CDR1 GTSNPN, CDR2 SVGIG (reference sequence). CDR3 length equals 15 residues. CDR3 sequence: CAWSVSARAGYGYTF. The DNA for the CDR3 is TGTGCCTGGAGTGTATCGGCCAGGGCGGGGTATGGCTACACCTTC. The full variable domain, completed using reference TRBV30 and TRBJ1-2, is SQTIHQWPATLVQPVGSPLSLECTVEGTSNPNLYWYRQAAGRGLQLLFYSVGIGQISSEVPQNLSASRPQDRQFILSSKKLLLSDSGFYLCAWSVSARAGYGYTFGSGTRLTVV.

Note on this clone: The sample contains more than one DNA sequence encoding this CDR3. The chain has TRBV7-3 and TRBJ2-1; the match to TRBD2 covers 8 bases. This CDR3 is 15 amino acids long. V shed 2 bases, J shed 4 bases, and the junction held 4 bases outside the gene matches. Germline CDR1 and CDR2: SGHTA and FQGTGA. The CDR3 DNA reads TGTGCCAGCAGCTTAGGCGGGGGGCCTTACAATGAGCAGTTCTTC. As protein: CASSLGGGPYNEQFF. Full variable domain (rest looked up from reference TRBV7-3 and TRBJ2-1): GAGVSQTPSNKVTEKGKYVELRCDPISGHTALYWYRQSLGQGPEFLIYFQGTGAADDSGLPNDRFFAVRPEGSVSTLKIQRTERGDSAVYLCASSLGGGPYNEQFFGPGTRLTVL.

This sequence joins TRBV27 and TRBJ1-2, with D perhaps matching TRBD1 (6 bases). Per germline, CDR1 MNHEY and CDR2 SMNVEV (reference sequence). The CDR3 consists of 15 residues. V lost 4 bases to trimming and J lost 6 bases, with 18 bases between them. The CDR3, as DNA: TGTGCCAGCAGTTCAACCGGGACACCAGAAAATGGCTACACCTTC. Its translation: CASSSTGTPENGYTF.

The genes are TRBV5-4 and TRBJ2-6, with 10 bases identical to TRBD1. J was trimmed by 0 bases and V by 4 bases; bases with no gene match: 7. CDR3 length: 18 amino acids. Germline V gene lookup returns CDR1 SGHNT and CDR2 YYREEE (reference sequence). CDR3 in DNA: TGTGCCAGCAGCGGAACAGGGGACAGGGGCTCTGGGGCCAACGTCCTGACTTTC. Translated: CASSGTGDRGSGANVLTF.

The CDR3 loop is CASSATPSLVGYEQYF. Here the CDR3 DNA reads TGTGCCAGCAGCGCAACTCCCAGCTTGGTCGGCTACGAGCAGTACTTC. This chain uses TRBV9 with TRBJ2-7; D is unclear. The germline CDR1 and CDR2 sequences are SGDLS and YYNGEE. This CDR3 spans 16 amino acids. V was trimmed by 3 bases and J by 3 bases, leaving 19 bases between them.

In nucleotides, the CDR3 is TGTGCCAGCAGTGAGGGGGGACCCAACTATGGCTACACCTTC. Amino acids: CASSEGGPNYGYTF. This chain connects TRBV2 to TRBJ1-2, with D maybe TRBD1 (5 bases). This CDR3 has 14 amino acids. The V end lost 3 bases, the J end lost 2 bases, and 10 bases lay between the germline ends. Germline CDR1 is SNHLY and CDR2 is FYNNEI.

The chain combines TRBV28 with TRBJ2-7; TRBD2 aligns across 7 bases. The V and J ends lost 2 bases and 4 bases, in that order; junction bases with no gene match: 8. The germline gives CDR1 MDHEN, CDR2 SYDVKM. CDR3 length: 15 residues. CDR3 sequence: CASSLTGGPSYEQYF. In DNA form, the CDR3 reads TGTGCCAGCAGTTTAACGGGGGGTCCTTCTTACGAGCAGTACTTC.

The V gene is TRBV10-3, the J gene TRBJ1-2; possibly TRBD1 for D (5 bases). The germline V gene encodes CDR1 ENHRY and CDR2 SYGVKD. The CDR3 loop spans 15 amino acids. V lost 0 bases, J lost 6 bases, and 14 bases lay in between. CDR3 DNA: TGTGCCATCAGTGAGTCCCCACCGGGGCTAGATGGCTACACCTTC. This encodes CAISESPPGLDGYTF.

In its sample, this clone was seen a few times. The chain carries TRBV19 and TRBJ2-3; TRBD2 matches 7 bases. Trimming took 10 bases from V and 1 from J; bases not matched to a gene: 8. The CDR3 contains 14 residues. Germline lookup yields CDR1 LNHDA and CDR2 SQIVND (reference sequence). The DNA for the CDR3 is TGTGCCACCCGGACTAGGGGCGGCACAGATACGCAGTATTTT. It codes for CATRTRGGTDTQYF.